Sequencing of this TCR beta chain was carried out in a study of tumor and adjacent non-tumor tissue in lung cancer (dated by TCRdb to the late 2010s). Background on the whole study: The cohort included more than nine adenocarcinoma, 2 squamous cell carcinoma and 1 small cell lung cancer patients. Around 30 paired specimens, one tumor and one normal lung sample per patient, were profiled by TCRbeta CDR3 sequencing. The study compared bulk TCRbeta repertoires between lung tumor tissue and matched distant non-tumor lung tissue from around 16 lung cancer patients. Ages among the roughly 15 patients ranged from roughly 31 to 80 years, there were roughly ten men and 5 women, and disease was at TNM stage I to III. A total of some 130,000,000 productive TCRbeta reads were generated by sequencing, corresponding to an average of roughly 4 million reads per sample. Points the paper makes about the study in general: The cohort had only around 14 patients, and the authors noted that larger samples and more detailed clinical data are needed. Neither the sequencing platform nor unique molecular identifiers are mentioned in the methods. Younger patients had significantly higher TCR diversity, and higher tumor TCR diversity was associated with shorter overall and disease-free survival. Tumor tissue showed significantly higher TCR diversity (inverse Simpson) than normal lung tissue, at 431.37 vs 166.20 (P = 0.0075, Mann-Whitney U test). Because peripheral blood was not sequenced, the blood TCRbeta repertoires of the lung cancer patients in the study went unexamined. The top 100 clones made up a significantly larger cumulative share of the repertoire in normal lung than in tumor tissue.

Note on this clonotype: Its binding antigen is unknown. This CDR3 fails to terminate in the conserved phenylalanine or tryptophan, so it likely reflects a read error.

Bulk unsorted tissue served as the source for RNA extraction, and RNA quality was assessed using a NanoDrop ND-1000 and an Agilent 2100. The normal lung samples consisted of distant non-tumor tissue collected more than 3 cm from the tumor edge. The donors were newly diagnosed lung cancer patients admitted for thoracic surgery in China from August to November 2014 who had not received prior chemotherapy. Anyone who had undergone radiotherapy or chemotherapy before, or who had another cancer at the same time, was left out of the study. Pieces of surgical tissue measuring about 1-2.1 cm3 were kept in RNAlater solution and held at -80 degrees C until needed. The method was multiplex PCR. Reads for this sample came from an Illumina HiSeq 2500. TCRbeta libraries were constructed through three rounds of nested PCR with primers (Table S4) according to protocols modified from ARM-PCR. Before sequencing, PCR products in the 200-500 bp range were cut out of the gel and cleaned up using the QIAquick gel extraction kit. For the original study's pipeline: Trimmomatic was used to clean the reads, FLASH merged the cleaned reads into complete CDR3 sequences, and MiTCR assigned the sequences to V(D)J germline segments. Clonal diversity was calculated as the inverse Simpson's index using VDJtools. Productive reads were defined as in-frame sequences without a premature stop codon. The raw public data were reprocessed by TCRdb itself: fastp quality trimming at Q25, MiXCR clonotype calling, in-frame beta chains only. All rows with the same CDR3 protein become a single entry with the most common DNA and genes. The V and J calls and clone size come from TCRdb's table, not from the authors' own analysis. The sample table shows 70,000 to 90,000 distinct CDR3 sequences, and roughly 75% are seen once. About 30% of the sample belongs to the ten largest clones.

Per the germline V gene (reference sequence), SGHAT is the CDR1 and FQDESV is the CDR2. The CDR3 spans 14 residues, counting both ends. The CDR3 DNA has 42 bases and is translated from base 1. Sequenced material: distant non-tumor lung tissue. The rearranged segments are TRBV11-1 and TRBJ1-1; confidence is insufficient to name the D gene. The clonotype was recovered from a woman in her fifties or sixties with non-small cell lung cancer. The nucleotide sequence reads as follows: TGTGCGAGCAGCTTGAAGGAGTTGAACACTAAAGCTTTCCTT. Its translation is CASSLKELNTKAFL.